The next 10 T cell receptor beta chains were all read from a single sample in a study of shared clonotypes between healthy human individuals. Sequencing used immunoSEQ multiplex PCR; TCRdb keeps in-frame clones, though not all of them. The sample holds about 590,000 clones, nearly 97% seen once. Naive CD8 cells lacked CD45RO, underwent positive selection for CCR7 and left out terminally differentiated effector memory CD45RA+ cells. The specimen was naive CD8+ T cells sorted from blood. These receptors all come from a woman in her 30s in good health.

This sequence joins TRBV10-3 and TRBJ2-1, with D maybe TRBD2 (6 bases). Trimming shortened V by 0 bases and J by 6 bases, and 9 bases separated the two germline ends. Germline V gene data show CDR1 as ENHRY and CDR2 as SYGVKD. This CDR3 has 14 residues. The CDR3 DNA follows: TGTGCCATCAGTGAGTCCGGGGGAATCAATGAGCAGTTCTTC. Its translation: CAISESGGINEQFF.

The CDR3 DNA is TGTGCCAGCAGTTTAGGTCGAACTACCGGAGGGACCCAGTACTTC. Protein: CASSLGRTTGGTQYF. The genes are TRBV28 and TRBJ2-5; D possibly corresponds to TRBD2 (5 bases). Deletions cut 2 bases from V and 7 bases from J, with 17 bases between. Germline CDR1 MDHEN, CDR2 SYDVKM. CDR3 size: 15 residues.

CDR3 sequence: CASSQDRWNLNTEAFF. Written as DNA, the CDR3 is TGCGCCAGCAGCCAAGATCGGTGGAACTTGAACACTGAAGCTTTCTTT. The chain uses TRBV4-1 and TRBJ1-1; unclear D gene. The germline V gene has CDR1 MGHRA and CDR2 YSYEKL. V lost 0 bases, J lost 0 bases, and 11 bases lay in between. The CDR3 runs to 16 residues.

This chain uses TRBV19 with TRBJ2-3, with TRBD1 as a possible D gene (6 bases). CDR1 is LNHDA and CDR2 is SQIVND in the germline V gene (reference sequence). This CDR3 region has 15 residues. The germline V and J ends were trimmed by 5 bases and 4 bases, with 16 bases remaining between them. CDR3 DNA sequence: TGTGCCAGTAGTTACCTAGGACAGTCAGCAGATACGCAGTATTTT. Protein product: CASSYLGQSADTQYF.

J is TRBJ1-1 and V is TRBV7-8, with a possible D match to TRBD1 (6 bases). The V end lost 2 bases, the J end lost 3 bases, and 10 bases lay between the germline ends. The CDR3 loop spans 14 amino acids. Germline CDR1 SGHVS, CDR2 FQNEAQ. Here the CDR3 reads CASSLWGGHTEAFF. DNA for the CDR3: TGTGCCAGCAGCTTATGGGGGGGGCACACTGAAGCTTTCTTT.

Only one count was recorded for this clone. This chain uses TRBV11-2 with TRBJ1-4, with a tentative D call TRBD1 (5 bases). The CDR3 is made up of 15 amino acids. Trimming stripped 3 bases from V and 4 bases from J, with 12 bases between. CDR1 is SGHAT, CDR2 FQNNGV, per germline. The CDR3 spells CASSFGRQGNEKLFF. CDR3 coding DNA: TGTGCCAGCAGCTTCGGACGGCAGGGTAATGAAAAACTGTTTTTT.

The chain is built from TRBV4-2 and TRBJ1-2; perhaps TRBD1 as D (6 bases). Germline CDR1 and CDR2: LGHNA and YNFKEQ. With 0 bases removed from V and 7 bases from J, the gap between germline ends came to 21 bases. The CDR3 runs 17 residues. CDR3 sequence (DNA): TGTGCCAGCAGCCAAGATACTCTTCACAGGGTAATTGGTGGCTACACCTTC. Its translation: CASSQDTLHRVIGGYTF.

The genes are TRBV28 and TRBJ2-7, with TRBD1 matching over 7 bases. The CDR3 runs 14 residues. V shed 6 bases, J shed 5 bases, and the junction held 10 bases outside the gene matches. The germline V gene has CDR1 MDHEN and CDR2 SYDVKM. The CDR3 DNA is TGTGCCAGCAGAACCCAGACAGGGTGGGACGAGCAGTACTTC. It translates to CASRTQTGWDEQYF.

Worth noting for this clone: At one boundary the junction diverges from the germline segment, which might be a read error. The rearrangement joins TRBV6-1 to TRBJ2-1; tentatively, D is TRBD1 or TRBD2 (5 bases each). CDR1 and CDR2 (germline): MNHNS, SASEGT. This CDR3 comprises 13 residues. The CDR3 DNA reads TGTGCCAGCAGTACCAACTCCCCGGGACCCGGTCTCTTC. This encodes CASSTNSPGPGLF.

Remarks on this clone: Other DNA sequences in this sample translate to the same CDR3. The chain combines TRBV5-4 with TRBJ2-7; D tentatively reads TRBD1 or TRBD2 (6 bases each). Germline CDR1 SGHNT, CDR2 YYREEE (reference sequence). The CDR3 consists of 14 residues. The V end was cut by 0 bases, the J end by 2 bases, with 9 bases between. CDR3 protein: CASSLEGGTYEQYF. DNA of the CDR3: TGTGCCAGCAGCTTGGAGGGGGGAACCTACGAGCAGTACTTC. The variable domain in full, with the rest retrieved from reference TRBV5-4 and TRBJ2-7, is ETGVTQSPTHLIKTRGQQVTLRCSSQSGHNTVSWYQQALGQGPQFIFQYYREEENGRGNFPPRFSGLQFPNYSSELNVNALELDDSALYLCASSLEGGTYEQYFGPGTRLTVT.